The 31 T cell receptor beta chains reported below all come from one sample, sequenced in a study of T-cell memory formation after mild COVID-19 (TCRdb year 2021). Library preparation was by 5' RACE. The instrument given in TCRdb is Illumina NovaSeq 6000. TCRdb ran its own pipeline on the public reads, namely fastp trimming at Q25 and MiXCR clone calling, and kept in-frame beta chains. Each entry merges the rows of one CDR3 protein and shows their most common DNA and genes. This sample comprises 350,000 to 550,000 distinct CDR3 sequences, approximately 19% of them detected only once. The top ten hold roughly 21% of the sample. The sample taken for sequencing was PBMCs or a T cell subset sorted from them (not recorded which). These receptors came from a man between 18 and 29 years old who had mild COVID-19 (a few samples of this study predate the infection). The sample titles of this study are shuffled in the database, so cell type and time point are left out; the donor was told from shared clones.

J is TRBJ2-3 and V is TRBV30; D is undetermined. Germline CDR1 reads GTSNPN; CDR2 reads SVGIG (reference sequence). This CDR3 contains 12 residues. The V gene lost 5 bases and the J gene lost 4 bases, with 10 bases spanning the gap. This CDR3 is CAWSEGSDTQYF. CDR3 nucleotides: TGTGCCTGGTCGGAAGGATCAGATACGCAGTATTTT.

This clonotype was detected a few times. The chain is built from TRBV5-1 and TRBJ2-2, with 8 bases lining up with TRBD1. This CDR3 spans 18 amino acids. Trimming removed 4 bases from V and 0 bases from J; junction bases left unmatched: 11. Germline values: CDR1 SGHRS, CDR2 YFSETQ. As DNA, the CDR3 is TGCGCCAGCAGCCCGCGCGCGTCGGGACAGGCGAACACCGGGGAGCTGTTTTTT. Its protein product is CASSPRASGQANTGELFF.

The V call is TRBV12-3 or TRBV12-4, the J call TRBJ1-1; D remains ambiguous. This CDR3 is 10 amino acids long. V lost 3 bases and J lost 7, with 3 bases in between. CDR3 coding DNA: TGTGCCAGCAGTTTCGGTGAAGCTTTCTTT. It yields the protein CASSFGEAFF.

The table lists this clonotype with many counts. An end of the junction differs from the germline gene, which may be a read error. The V gene is TRBV5-1, the J gene TRBJ1-1; TRBD1 matches at 8 bases. CDR3 length: 13 residues. Per germline, CDR1 SGHRS and CDR2 YFSETQ. Written as DNA, the CDR3 is TGTGCCAGCAGCTTGACAGGGGACACTGAAGCTTTCTTT. It codes for CASSLTGDTEAFF.

This clonotype has a count of ten or more. The chain combines TRBV6-5 with TRBJ2-3; D uncertain. Germline loops: CDR1 MNHEY, CDR2 SVGAGI. The V end lost 0 bases, the J end lost 2 bases, and 9 bases lay between the germline ends. CDR3 length equals 15 residues. CDR3 sequence reads: CASSYSPRSTDTQYF. DNA of the CDR3: TGTGCCAGCAGTTACTCCCCTAGATCCACAGATACGCAGTATTTT.

The V gene is TRBV7-9, the J gene TRBJ2-1; D uncertain. The CDR3 contains 12 residues. Germline CDR1 SEHNR, CDR2 FQNEAQ (reference sequence). The germline V and J ends were trimmed by 6 bases and 0 bases, with 3 bases remaining between them. The CDR3 sequence is CASRASYNEQFF. As DNA, the CDR3 is TGTGCCAGCAGGGCCTCCTACAATGAGCAGTTCTTC.

This rearrangement joins TRBV7-9 to TRBJ2-7; D is perhaps TRBD1 (6 bases). There are 13 residues in the CDR3. Germline-derived CDR1 and CDR2 are SEHNR and FQNEAQ (reference sequence). V lost 2 bases, J lost 2 bases, and 7 bases lay in between. CDR3 coding DNA: TGTGCCAGCAGCTTAACAGGGCCCTACGAGCAGTACGTC. Residues: CASSLTGPYEQYV.

The rearrangement joins TRBV5-1 to TRBJ2-4; D is uncertain. The germline CDR1 and CDR2 sequences are SGHRS and YFSETQ. Trimming cost V 1 base and J 3 bases, with 11 bases left between them. This CDR3 is built from 15 residues. For the CDR3, the DNA is TGCGCCAGCAGCTTGAATCCTGGAGTCAAAAACATTCAGTACTTC. It encodes CASSLNPGVKNIQYF.

There are many counts of this clonotype. V usage is TRBV18 and J usage is TRBJ2-1; D unclear. The germline V gene has CDR1 KGHSH and CDR2 LQKENI. The CDR3 length is 14 residues. V lost 2 bases, J lost 0 bases, and 5 bases lay in between. The CDR3 sequence: CASSPASSYNEQFF. The CDR3 coding sequence is TGTGCCAGCTCACCAGCAAGCTCCTACAATGAGCAGTTCTTC.

CDR3 coding DNA: TGTGCCAGCAGTGAACGGCCTAGCGGGGGGGCCCTGGTCCGCGAGCAGTACGTC. Encoded protein: CASSERPSGGALVREQYV. The chain uses TRBV2 and TRBJ2-7; 12 positions agree with TRBD2. The CDR3 runs to 18 residues. Germline lookup yields CDR1 SNHLY and CDR2 FYNNEI. V dropped 2 bases and J dropped 6; count of bases not matched to a gene: 14.

V gene TRBV29-1 combines with J gene TRBJ1-6, with 9 bases lining up with TRBD1. The CDR3 runs to 13 residues. The germline CDR1 and CDR2 sequences are SQVTM and ANQGSEA. Germline trimming cut 7 bases from V and 5 bases from J; bases unmatched to any gene: 3. CDR3 protein: CSAGQGDNSPLHF. For the CDR3, the DNA is TGCAGCGCGGGACAGGGTGATAATTCACCCCTCCACTTT.

Only a few counts were recorded for this clonotype. The chain couples TRBV20-1 to TRBJ2-1, with D perhaps TRBD2 (6 bases). The V gene's germline CDR1 is DFQATT and CDR2 SNEGSKA (reference sequence). V lost 5 bases and J lost 4, with 15 bases in between. This CDR3 is built from 14 residues. CDR3 sequence: CSAGPGLLYNEQFF. DNA for the CDR3: TGCAGTGCTGGTCCGGGACTCCTGTACAATGAGCAGTTCTTC.

The chain recombines TRBV28 with TRBJ2-4, with 7 bases identical to TRBD2. This CDR3 is 14 amino acids long. Losses at the gene ends were 7 bases for V and 5 bases for J; bases not matched to a gene: 8. CDR1 MDHEN and CDR2 SYDVKM come from the germline V gene. CDR3 amino acids: CASTSRGEQNIQYF. The CDR3, as DNA: TGTGCCAGCACCTCCCGGGGGGAGCAAAACATTCAGTACTTC.

The table lists this clonotype with a few counts. V and J are TRBV28 and TRBJ1-1; D is ambiguous. The CDR3 totals 13 residues. Germline CDR1 is MDHEN and CDR2 is SYDVKM. The V and J ends lost 8 bases and 0 bases respectively, with 10 bases between them. The CDR3 loop is CASRTAMNTEAFF. The DNA for the CDR3 is TGTGCCAGCCGGACCGCAATGAACACTGAAGCTTTCTTT.

Many counts were recorded for this clonotype. The CDR3, as DNA: TGTGCCAGCAGCTTAGTTCTGGCGAACCAAGAGACCCAGTACTTC. This gives the protein CASSLVLANQETQYF. This chain links TRBV7-9 with TRBJ2-5; no reliable D call. Per germline, CDR1 SEHNR and CDR2 FQNEAQ (reference sequence). This CDR3 has 15 residues. Trimming stripped 1 base from V and 0 bases from J, with 9 bases between.

This clonotype was detected ten times or more. J is TRBJ2-3 and V is TRBV4-2; no clear D. Looked up from germline, CDR1 is LGHNA and CDR2 is YNFKEQ. CDR3 size: 16 residues. The germline V and J ends were trimmed by 0 bases and 1 base, with 11 bases remaining between them. Here the CDR3 reads CASSQDLGFRTDTQYF. The CDR3 DNA sequence: TGTGCCAGCAGCCAAGATTTAGGGTTCCGCACAGATACGCAGTATTTT.

The chain is built from TRBV5-1 and TRBJ2-1, with D unclear. The CDR3 extends over 12 amino acids. CDR1 SGHRS and CDR2 YFSETQ come from the germline V gene. V dropped 2 bases and J dropped 7 bases, with 7 bases sitting between them. CDR3 DNA sequence: TGCGCCAGCAGCTTCTCCAGGAATGAGCAGTTCTTC. This encodes CASSFSRNEQFF.

This clonotype was counted ten times or more. The chain uses TRBV7-2 and TRBJ2-3; 7 bases match TRBD2. The CDR3 length is 13 residues. The trim removed 7 bases at V and 11 bases at J, leaving 12 bases unmatched. Germline assignment: CDR1 SGHTA and CDR2 FQGNSA. CDR3 in amino acids: CASKSGTTVWQYF. CDR3 nucleotides: TGTGCCAGCAAGTCCGGGACTACCGTATGGCAGTATTTT.

V and J are TRBV10-3 and TRBJ1-5; no definite D call. Looked up from germline, CDR1 is ENHRY and CDR2 is SYGVKD. V lost 4 bases, J lost 3 bases, and 7 bases lay in between. The CDR3 loop spans 13 amino acids. CDR3 region: CAISGAFNQPQHF. CDR3 coding DNA: TGTGCCATCAGTGGAGCCTTCAATCAGCCCCAGCATTTT.

A note on this clonotype: This clone may be a read error of a much larger clone one base away. V gene TRBV11-3 combines with J gene TRBJ2-7, with 12 bases aligning to TRBD2. CDR1 and CDR2 (germline): SGHNT, YENEEA. This CDR3 comprises 17 residues. CDR3: CASSHGLAGGPGYGQYF. CDR3 nucleotide sequence: TGTGCCAGCAGCCACGGCCTAGCGGGAGGGCCAGGCTACGGGCAGTACTTC.

In this sample, this clonotype turned up a few times. The chain carries TRBV6-2 or TRBV6-3 and TRBJ2-2; D is ambiguous. Germline V gene data show CDR1 as MNHEY and CDR2 as SVGEGT. V dropped 2 bases and J dropped 2 bases, with 9 bases sitting between them. This CDR3 spans 15 amino acids. CDR3 nucleotide sequence: TGTGCCAGCAGTTACAGGTCAGATAACACCGGGGAGCTGTTTTTT. Residues: CASSYRSDNTGELFF.

Only a few counts were recorded for this clonotype. The rearrangement joins TRBV6-6 to TRBJ1-6; no reliable D call. The CDR3 has 15 amino acids. Deletions cut 6 bases from V and 6 bases from J, with 15 bases between. Germline V gene sequence: CDR1 MNHNY, CDR2 SVGAGI (reference sequence). The CDR3 bases are TGTGCCAGCAGCACCTCCGGAGGGATTAATTCACCCCTCCACTTT. Translated: CASSTSGGINSPLHF.

This clonotype was seen a few times. The chain employs TRBV20-1 and TRBJ2-5; D may be TRBD1 (5 bases). CDR3 length: 16 amino acids. V dropped 3 bases and J dropped 5 bases, with 22 bases sitting between them. Germline assignment: CDR1 DFQATT and CDR2 SNEGSKA (reference sequence). In DNA, the CDR3 is TGCAGTGCTAGGAACACTTGGGGCGCCTCCCGGGAGACCCAGTACTTC. It encodes CSARNTWGASRETQYF.

The CDR3 spells CASTVPGSYEQYF. CDR3 nucleotide sequence: TGCGCCAGCACGGTCCCAGGGTCCTACGAGCAGTACTTC. The J gene is TRBJ2-7, the V gene TRBV5-1; D is perhaps TRBD1 (5 bases). The CDR3 totals 13 residues. Germline values: CDR1 SGHRS, CDR2 YFSETQ. V lost 6 bases and J lost 1, with 11 bases in between.

This clonotype has only a few counts. The chain uses TRBV5-1 and TRBJ2-1, with TRBD2 identical over 11 bases. Germline V gives CDR1 SGHRS, CDR2 YFSETQ. The junction had 9 bases not matched to a gene; V was cut back by 2 bases and J by 8 bases. This CDR3 spans 16 amino acids. CDR3 sequence reads: CASSLGTSGGFDEQFF. The CDR3 bases are TGCGCCAGCAGCTTAGGCACTAGCGGGGGATTCGATGAGCAGTTCTTC.

J is TRBJ2-5 and V is TRBV6-2 or TRBV6-3, with 7 bases that match TRBD1. Per germline, CDR1 MNHEY and CDR2 SVGEGT. After removal of 6 bases from V and 5 bases from J, the junction contained 3 bases not matched to a gene. The CDR3 runs 12 residues. CDR3 in amino acids: CASRQTGETQYF. CDR3 in DNA: TGTGCCAGCAGACAGACAGGGGAGACCCAGTACTTC.

In this sample, this clonotype turned up a few times. The gene calls are TRBV5-1 and TRBJ2-1; 10 bases align to TRBD2. With 0 bases clipped from V and 6 bases from J, the junction kept 3 bases outside the gene matches. The CDR3 covers 15 residues. Germline V lookup: CDR1 SGHRS, CDR2 YFSETQ. The CDR3 protein is CASSLAERGGNEQFF. The CDR3 DNA reads TGCGCCAGCAGCTTGGCCGAGCGGGGGGGCAATGAGCAGTTCTTC.

The V call is TRBV9, the J call TRBJ2-3; D may match TRBD1 or TRBD2 (7 bases each). This CDR3 has 16 residues. Trimming left V 4 bases short and J 1 base short, with 16 bases between. Germline V gives CDR1 SGDLS, CDR2 YYNGEE. The CDR3 loop is CASSPPGGGGTDTQYF. The DNA for the CDR3 is TGTGCCAGCAGCCCGCCAGGGGGGGGTGGCACAGATACGCAGTATTTT.

The table lists this clonotype with a few counts. The chain has TRBV20-1 and TRBJ1-6; D is ambiguous. Germline lookup yields CDR1 DFQATT and CDR2 SNEGSKA (reference sequence). The CDR3 spans 14 residues. Trimming pared 3 bases from V and 8 bases from J, leaving 14 bases between. CDR3 sequence: CSASRAGGYSPLHF. The CDR3 DNA is TGCAGTGCTAGCCGGGCAGGCGGGTATTCACCCCTCCACTTT.

This rearrangement joins TRBV7-9 to TRBJ1-1; 8 nucleotides align to TRBD1. V lost 1 base, J lost 7 bases, and 11 bases stayed unmatched. Germline values: CDR1 SEHNR, CDR2 FQNEAQ (reference sequence). The CDR3 runs 16 residues. The CDR3 loop is CASSLVHLQGDGEAFF. DNA for the CDR3: TGTGCCAGCAGCTTAGTGCACTTACAGGGGGATGGTGAAGCTTTCTTT.

J is TRBJ2-7 and V is TRBV6-2 or TRBV6-3; no definite D call. This CDR3 is built from 13 residues. V lost 7 bases, J lost 4 bases, and 14 bases lay in between. Germline V gene lookup returns CDR1 MNHEY and CDR2 SVGEGT. The CDR3 loop is CASNTRLGYEQYV. The CDR3 DNA reads TGTGCCAGCAATACAAGGCTGGGTTACGAGCAGTACGTC.